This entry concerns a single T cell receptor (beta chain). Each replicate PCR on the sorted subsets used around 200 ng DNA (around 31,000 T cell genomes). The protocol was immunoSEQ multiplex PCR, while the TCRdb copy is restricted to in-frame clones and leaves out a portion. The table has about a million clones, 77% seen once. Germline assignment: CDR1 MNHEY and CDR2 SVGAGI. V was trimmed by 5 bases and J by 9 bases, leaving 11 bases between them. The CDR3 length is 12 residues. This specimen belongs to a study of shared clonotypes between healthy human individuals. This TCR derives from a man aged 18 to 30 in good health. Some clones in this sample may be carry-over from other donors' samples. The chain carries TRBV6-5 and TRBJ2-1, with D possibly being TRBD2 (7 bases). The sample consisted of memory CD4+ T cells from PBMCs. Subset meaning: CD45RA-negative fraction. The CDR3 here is CASSLRGGEQFF. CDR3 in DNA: TGTGCCAGCAGTCTAAGGGGGGGTGAGCAGTTCTTC.